The 5 T cell receptor beta chains reported below all come from one sample, sequenced in a study of blood T cells in healthy people across ages. It was with a sample-barcoded 5' primer and a J-beta primer mix that a second PCR of roughly 7 to 12 cycles was run. TCRdb processed the 5' RACE reads anew with MiXCR; each CDR3 protein has one entry. The table lists fewer than 900,000 distinct CDR3 sequences, roughly 50% of them singletons. Input material: blood. All receptors derive from a woman aged 55-69 years in good health.

The chain couples TRBV7-2 to TRBJ2-1, with 7 positions matching TRBD1. This CDR3 contains 14 residues. V was clipped by 6 bases and J by 4 bases; unmatched bases: 6. CDR1 SGHTA and CDR2 FQGNSA come from the germline V gene. CDR3 DNA sequence: TGTGCCAGCAGTCCCCCGGGACAGTACAATGAGCAGTTCTTC. Protein product: CASSPPGQYNEQFF.

On this clonotype itself: It may be a read error: a sequence one base away is much more abundant. The chain has TRBV20-1 and TRBJ1-4; 8 bases are a match to TRBD1. This CDR3 is 13 amino acids long. V gave up 3 bases and J gave up 8 bases; unmatched junction bases: 5. Looked up from germline, CDR1 is DFQATT and CDR2 is SNEGSKA (reference sequence). The chain's CDR3 is CSARTGDGEKLFF. CDR3 nucleotides: TGCAGTGCTAGGACAGGGGATGGCGAAAAACTGTTTTTT.

This clonotype was detected only a few times. The V call is TRBV5-1, the J call TRBJ2-7; the match to TRBD2 covers 10 bases. This CDR3 has 15 amino acids. Looked up from germline, CDR1 is SGHRS and CDR2 is YFSETQ. The J segment lost 1 base and the V segment lost 3 bases, leaving 4 bases of the junction unmatched. The CDR3 DNA reads as TGCGCCAGCAGCTCTGGACTAGCGGAGTCCTACGAGCAGTACTTC. Translated: CASSSGLAESYEQYF.

The V call is TRBV18, the J call TRBJ1-4; 7 positions match TRBD1. V shed 4 bases and J 5 bases; nucleotides not matched to a gene: 4. CDR1 is KGHSH, CDR2 LQKENI, per germline. CDR3 size: 14 residues. The CDR3 loop reads CASSLGQSNEKLFF. The CDR3 nucleotides are TGTGCCAGCTCACTGGGACAGTCAAATGAAAAACTGTTTTTT.

This clonotype was detected only a few times. The chain joins TRBV5-1 to TRBJ2-2; TRBD1 aligns across 7 bases. The CDR3 sequence is 15 residues long. The V and J ends lost 3 bases and 0 bases, in that order; junction bases with no gene match: 2. The germline gives CDR1 SGHRS, CDR2 YFSETQ. In nucleotides, the CDR3 is TGCGCCAGCAGCTGGGACAGAGCGAACACCGGGGAGCTGTTTTTT. This gives the protein CASSWDRANTGELFF.